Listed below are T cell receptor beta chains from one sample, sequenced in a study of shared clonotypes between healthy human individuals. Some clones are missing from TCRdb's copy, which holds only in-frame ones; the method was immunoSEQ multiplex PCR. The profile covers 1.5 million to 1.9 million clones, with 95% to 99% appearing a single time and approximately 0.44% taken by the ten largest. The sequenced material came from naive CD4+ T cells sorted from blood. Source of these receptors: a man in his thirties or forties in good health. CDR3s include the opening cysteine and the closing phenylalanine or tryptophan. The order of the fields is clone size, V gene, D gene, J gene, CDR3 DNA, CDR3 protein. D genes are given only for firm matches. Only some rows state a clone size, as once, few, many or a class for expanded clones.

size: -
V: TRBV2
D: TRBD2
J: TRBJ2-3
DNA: TGTGCCAGCAGTGAAGCGCTGGGTAGCGGGACCCTCGGCCGGACGCAGTATTTT
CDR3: CASSEALGSGTLGRTQYF

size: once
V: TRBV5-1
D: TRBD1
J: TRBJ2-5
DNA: TGCGCCAGCAGCGTAGGGGGCTTTGAGACCCAGTACTTC
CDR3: CASSVGGFETQYF

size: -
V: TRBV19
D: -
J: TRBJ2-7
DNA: TGTGCCAGTAGTATCCCAGGGAGCTCCTACGAGCAGTACTTC
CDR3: CASSIPGSSYEQYF

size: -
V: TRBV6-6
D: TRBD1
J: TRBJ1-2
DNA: TGTGCCAGCAGCAGGGACCCAGGACAGGGAGCTGGCGGCTACACCTTC
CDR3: CASSRDPGQGAGGYTF

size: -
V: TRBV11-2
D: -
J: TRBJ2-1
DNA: TGTGCCAGCAGCTTATATCTAGACAGACCAAACAATGAGCAGTTCTTC
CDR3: CASSLYLDRPNNEQFF

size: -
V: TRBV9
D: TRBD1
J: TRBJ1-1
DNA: TGTGCCAGCAGCGTAGCTCGAGGGGGGCCAGGGGGCGAGACTGAAGCTTTCTTT
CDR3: CASSVARGGPGGETEAFF

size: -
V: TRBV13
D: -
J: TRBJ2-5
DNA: TGTGCCAGCAGAATAGGGCGCAGGGGTCTACAAGAGACCCAGTACTTC
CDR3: CASRIGRRGLQETQYF

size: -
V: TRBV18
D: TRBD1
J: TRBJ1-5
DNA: TGTGCCAGCTCACCAAGAGGGGGCTTTACTGGAGGCAATCAGCCCCAGCATTTT
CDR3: CASSPRGGFTGGNQPQHF

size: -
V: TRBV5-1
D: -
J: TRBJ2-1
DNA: TGCGCCAGCAGCTTGGAGGGAGACTCCTACAATGAGCAGTTCTTC
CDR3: CASSLEGDSYNEQFF

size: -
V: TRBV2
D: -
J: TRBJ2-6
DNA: TGTGCCAGCAGTGAATTCTCTGGGGCCAACGTCCTGACTTTC
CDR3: CASSEFSGANVLTF

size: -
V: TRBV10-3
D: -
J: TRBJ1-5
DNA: TGTGCCATCAGGACCTTAGAGCCCCGGAGCAATCAGCCCCAGCATTTT
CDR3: CAIRTLEPRSNQPQHF

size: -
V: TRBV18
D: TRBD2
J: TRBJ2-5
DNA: TGTGCCAGCTCACCACCGAGCGGGGGTGGGAAGACCCAGTACTTC
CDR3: CASSPPSGGGKTQYF

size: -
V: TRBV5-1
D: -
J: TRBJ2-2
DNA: TGCGCCAGCACCGTAACAGGGAAAACCGGGGAGCTGTTTTTT
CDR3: CASTVTGKTGELFF

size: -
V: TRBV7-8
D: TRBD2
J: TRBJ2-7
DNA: TGTGCCAGCACCGTTCCCGGGACTAGCGGCCCCTACGAGCAGTACTTC
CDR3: CASTVPGTSGPYEQYF

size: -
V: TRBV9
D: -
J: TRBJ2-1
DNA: TGTGCCAGCAGCCAAACCCCTGCCAACAATGAGCAGTTCTTC
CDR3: CASSQTPANNEQFF

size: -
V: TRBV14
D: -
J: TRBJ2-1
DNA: TGTGCCAGCAGGGCGCACGGGAGTGACAAGTTCTTC
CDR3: CASRAHGSDKFF

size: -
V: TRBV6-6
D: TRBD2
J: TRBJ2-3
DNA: TGTGCCAGCAGTTACCGGAGCGGGGGCACAGATACGCAGTATTTT
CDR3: CASSYRSGGTDTQYF

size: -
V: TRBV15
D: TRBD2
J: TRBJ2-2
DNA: TGTGCCACCAGCAGGAGACTAGCGGACACCGGGGAGCTGTTTTTT
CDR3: CATSRRLADTGELFF

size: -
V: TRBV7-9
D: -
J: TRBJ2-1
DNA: TGTGCCAGCAGCCCCCCTGCAGGGTCCCCAGGGAATGAGCAGTTCTTC
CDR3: CASSPPAGSPGNEQFF

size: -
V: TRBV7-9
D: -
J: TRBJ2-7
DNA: TGTGCCAGCAGCTACCGCGGGGCGGACAGGAGGGGGGAGCAGTACTTC
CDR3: CASSYRGADRRGEQYF

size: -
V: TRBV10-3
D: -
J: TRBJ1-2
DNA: TGTGCCATCAGTGTCAAGGATCCTTCCTATGGCTACACCTTC
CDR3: CAISVKDPSYGYTF

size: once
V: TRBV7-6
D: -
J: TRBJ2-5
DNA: TGTGCCAGCAGCTCAACTAGCTCCGAGACCCAGTACTTC
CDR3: CASSSTSSETQYF

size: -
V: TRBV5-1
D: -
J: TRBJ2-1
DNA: TGCGCCAGCAGCTCCGGGGGAGAGAGGACCTACAATGAGCAGTTCTTC
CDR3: CASSSGGERTYNEQFF

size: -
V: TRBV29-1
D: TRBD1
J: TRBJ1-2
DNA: TGCAGCGTTGAAGATCTTCGGGACAGGGATGGCTACACCTTC
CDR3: CSVEDLRDRDGYTF

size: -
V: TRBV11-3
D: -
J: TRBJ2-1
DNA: TGTGCCAGCAGCGACCAGGGGAGGTCTAACTACAATGAGCAGTTCTTC
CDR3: CASSDQGRSNYNEQFF

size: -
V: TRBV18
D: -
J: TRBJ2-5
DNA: TGTGCCAGCTCACCGAACGGCTTAGGTGAGACCCAGTACTTC
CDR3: CASSPNGLGETQYF

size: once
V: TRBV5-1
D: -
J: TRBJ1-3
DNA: TGCGCCAGCCACCCCGGGAGCAGGAGGGGAAACACCATATATTTT
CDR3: CASHPGSRRGNTIYF

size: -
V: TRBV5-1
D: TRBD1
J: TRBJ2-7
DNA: TGCGCCAGCAGCTTGGAGGCTGGGACAGGGGTAGTGGAGCAGTACTTC
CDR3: CASSLEAGTGVVEQYF

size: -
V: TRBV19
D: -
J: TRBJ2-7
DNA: TGTGCCAGTAGTCCTCGGACGGATTCCTACGAGCAGTACTTC
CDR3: CASSPRTDSYEQYF

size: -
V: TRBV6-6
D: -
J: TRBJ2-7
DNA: TGTGCCAGCAGACGACAGGAAACCTACGAGCAGTACTTC
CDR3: CASRRQETYEQYF

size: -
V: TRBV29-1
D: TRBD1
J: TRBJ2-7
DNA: TGCAGCGTTCGCAGACAGGGATCGACCTACGAGCAGTACTTC
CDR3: CSVRRQGSTYEQYF

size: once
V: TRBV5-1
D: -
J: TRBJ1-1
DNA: TGCGCCAGCAGCCCGGATAGGGGCGACACTGAAGCTTTCTTT
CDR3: CASSPDRGDTEAFF

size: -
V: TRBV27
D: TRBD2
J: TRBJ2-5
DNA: TGTGCCAGCAGTTACCGGGGACTAGCGGGAGAGACCCAGTACTTC
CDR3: CASSYRGLAGETQYF

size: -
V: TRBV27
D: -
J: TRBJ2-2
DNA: TGTGCCAGCAGTTTTCGGGTGGCCGGGGAGCTGTTTTTT
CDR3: CASSFRVAGELFF

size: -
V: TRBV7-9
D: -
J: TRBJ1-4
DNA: TGTGCCAGCAGCGGGGGGGAAAAACTGTTTTTT
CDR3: CASSGGEKLFF

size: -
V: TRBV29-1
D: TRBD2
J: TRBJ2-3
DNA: TGCAGCGTTGAAATTCGTCGGGAGGGTACGCAGTATTTT
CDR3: CSVEIRREGTQYF

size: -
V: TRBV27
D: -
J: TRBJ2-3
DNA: TGTGCCAGCAGTTTAAGTGGGAGTGGCGATACGCAGTATTTT
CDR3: CASSLSGSGDTQYF

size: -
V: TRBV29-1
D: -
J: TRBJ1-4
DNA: TGCAGCGTAGGGTGGTCAACTAATGAAAAACTGTTTTTT
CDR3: CSVGWSTNEKLFF

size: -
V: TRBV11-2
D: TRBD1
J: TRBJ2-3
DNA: TGTGCCAGCAGAGCACAGGGGAGAGATACGCAGTATTTT
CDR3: CASRAQGRDTQYF

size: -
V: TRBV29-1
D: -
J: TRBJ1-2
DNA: TGCAGCGTGCTCCGACGGGTGGGATATGGCTACACCTTC
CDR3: CSVLRRVGYGYTF

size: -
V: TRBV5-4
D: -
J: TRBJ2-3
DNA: TGTGCCAGCAGCTTCTGGGGGACTCCCGCAGATACGCAGTATTTT
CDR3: CASSFWGTPADTQYF

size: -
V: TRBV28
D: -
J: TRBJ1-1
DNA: TGTGCCAGCAGTTGGACCAGGGCGAACACTGAAGCTTTCTTT
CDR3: CASSWTRANTEAFF

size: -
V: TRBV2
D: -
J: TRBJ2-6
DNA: TGTGCCAGCAGTGTAGATGCTCCCGGGGCCAACGTCCTGACTTTC
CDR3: CASSVDAPGANVLTF

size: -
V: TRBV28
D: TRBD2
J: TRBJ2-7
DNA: TGTGCCAGCAATCTAGCGGGAGGTTACGAGCAGTACTTC
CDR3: CASNLAGGYEQYF

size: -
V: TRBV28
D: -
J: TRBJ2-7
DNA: TGTGCCAGCAGCTCAGCTAGCAGGTTGGGGTACGAGCAGTACTTC
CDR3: CASSSASRLGYEQYF

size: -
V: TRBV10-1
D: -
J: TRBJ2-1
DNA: TGCGCCAGCAGTGAGCGGGCGTTAGGGCTCAACTACAATGAGCAGTTCTTC
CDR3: CASSERALGLNYNEQFF

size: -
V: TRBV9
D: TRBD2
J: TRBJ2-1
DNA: TGTGCCAGCAGCGTAGGAAGGCTAGCGGGTTTAGGGAATGAGCAGTTCTTC
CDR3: CASSVGRLAGLGNEQFF

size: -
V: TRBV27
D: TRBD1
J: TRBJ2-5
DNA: TGTGCCAGCAGTACTCAAGGGACAGTAGAGACCCAGTACTTC
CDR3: CASSTQGTVETQYF

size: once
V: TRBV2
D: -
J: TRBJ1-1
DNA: TGTGCCAGCAGTGAAGCCCTGGAAGAAGCTTTCTTT
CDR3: CASSEALEEAFF

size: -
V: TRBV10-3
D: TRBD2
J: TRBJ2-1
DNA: TGTGCCACGGTAGCGGGAGACGGCAATGAGCAGTTCTTC
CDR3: CATVAGDGNEQFF

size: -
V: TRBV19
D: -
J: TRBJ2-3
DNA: TGTGCCAGTAGTATACTGAGGACTCCATTTATCACAGATACGCAGTATTTT
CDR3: CASSILRTPFITDTQYF